Below, 24 T cell receptor beta chains from the same sample are listed, as sequenced in a study of shared clonotypes between healthy human individuals. Here immunoSEQ multiplex PCR was the method, and the copy in TCRdb shows in-frame clones only, minus some. The sample has roughly 1,100,000 clones, about three quarters seen once; the top ten hold approximately 1.5%. The sample was memory CD4+ T cells sorted from blood. As for subset: CD45RA-negative fraction. These receptors all stem from a man younger than 35 in good health.

This sequence joins TRBV28 and TRBJ2-6; the D is unclear. V was trimmed by 4 bases and J by 0 bases, leaving 10 bases between them. The V gene's germline CDR1 is MDHEN and CDR2 SYDVKM. CDR3 length: 16 amino acids. The CDR3 sequence: CASSSFIRSGANVLTF. DNA for the CDR3: TGTGCCAGCAGTTCCTTTATTCGCTCTGGGGCCAACGTCCTGACTTTC.

The chain combines TRBV18 with TRBJ1-1; D might be TRBD1 (6 bases). Germline values: CDR1 KGHSH, CDR2 LQKENI. The CDR3 length is 15 residues. V lost 5 bases, J lost 2 bases, and 15 bases lay in between. The CDR3 coding sequence is TGTGCCAGCTCATCCATGGACAGTCCCAACACTGAAGCTTTCTTT. Translated: CASSSMDSPNTEAFF. Drawing the rest from reference TRBV18 and TRBJ1-1, the complete variable domain is NAGVMQNPRHLVRRRGQEARLRCSPMKGHSHVYWYRQLPEEGLKFMVYLQKENIIDESGMPKERFSAEFPKEGPSILRIQQVVRGDSAAYFCASSSMDSPNTEAFFGQGTRLTVV.

This chain uses TRBV6-6 with TRBJ2-7; TRBD2 is a possible D gene (6 bases). Trimming took off 2 bases at V and 4 bases at J, with 15 bases between the two ends. From germline, CDR1 is MNHNY and CDR2 SVGAGI (reference sequence). CDR3 size: 15 residues. The CDR3 DNA follows: TGTGCCAGCAGTTACGGGGTTAGCGGAGCATACGAGCAGTACTTC. Its translation: CASSYGVSGAYEQYF.

This clone has only a few counts. The V and J genes are TRBV13 and TRBJ1-2, with TRBD1 identical over 8 bases. This CDR3 comprises 15 residues. Germline assignment: CDR1 PRHDT and CDR2 FYEKMQ (reference sequence). Germline trimming cut 5 bases from V and 5 bases from J; bases unmatched to any gene: 10. CDR3 DNA: TGTGCCAGCAGCCCGGGGGGACAGGAATCTTATGGCTACACCTTC. This sequence encodes CASSPGGQESYGYTF. Combining the CDR3 with reference TRBV13 and TRBJ1-2 gives the whole variable domain AAGVIQSPRHLIKEKRETATLKCYPIPRHDTVYWYQQGPGQDPQFLISFYEKMQSDKGSIPDRFSAQQFSDYHSELNMSSLELGDSALYFCASSPGGQESYGYTFGSGTRLTVV.

This chain uses TRBV2 with TRBJ2-3, with 13 nucleotides matching TRBD2. CDR1 SNHLY and CDR2 FYNNEI come from the germline V gene. After removal of 6 bases from V and 2 bases from J, the junction contained 5 bases not matched to a gene. This CDR3 has 16 residues. The CDR3 DNA follows: TGTGCCAGCAGGTTGGGACTAGCGGGGTTCACAGATACGCAGTATTTT. Translated: CASRLGLAGFTDTQYF.

This chain connects TRBV30 to TRBJ2-2; 7 bases are a match to TRBD2. Trimming at V came to 4 bases and at J to 6 bases, leaving 5 bases not matched to a gene. Germline V gene data show CDR1 as GTSNPN and CDR2 as SVGIG (reference sequence). The CDR3 sequence is 13 residues long. The CDR3 loop reads CAWTAGVPGELFF. The CDR3 region has the DNA TGTGCCTGGACTGCGGGAGTTCCCGGGGAGCTGTTTTTT.

For this clone: Distinct nucleotide sequences in the sample also encode this CDR3. This chain uses TRBV5-1 with TRBJ1-1; no clear D. CDR1 is SGHRS and CDR2 is YFSETQ in the germline V gene. The CDR3 length is 13 residues. The V gene lost 0 bases and the J gene lost 1 base, with 4 bases spanning the gap. Here the CDR3 DNA reads TGCGCCAGCAGCTTGGGGAGGAACACTGAAGCTTTCTTT. This encodes CASSLGRNTEAFF.

Remarks on this clone: A far larger clone is one base from this, pointing to a likely read error. This chain links TRBV7-3 with TRBJ2-3; no clear D. Germline assignment: CDR1 SGHTA and CDR2 FQGTGA. V was shortened by 5 bases and J by 2 bases, with 5 bases between the two germline ends. CDR3 length: 12 residues. This CDR3 is CASSGDTDTQYF. The CDR3 region has the DNA TGTGCCAGCAGCGGGGACACAGATACGCAGTATTTT.

J is TRBJ1-2 and V is TRBV29-1; D gene unclear. The germline V gene has CDR1 SQVTM and CDR2 ANQGSEA. V gave up 4 bases and J gave up 5 bases, with 8 bases separating them. The CDR3 has 11 residues. In DNA form, the CDR3 reads TGCAGCGTTGGACGGGATTATGGCTACACCTTC. Its translation: CSVGRDYGYTF.

CDR3 sequence: CASSGSAGQGIGYTF. The CDR3 nucleotides are TGTGCCAGCAGCGGCTCCGCAGGACAGGGTATCGGCTACACCTTC. This chain links TRBV6-6 with TRBJ1-2; TRBD1 aligns across 8 bases. Germline-derived CDR1 and CDR2 are MNHNY and SVGAGI (reference sequence). This CDR3 comprises 15 residues. V lost 6 bases to trimming and J lost 8 bases; unmatched junction nucleotides: 14.

In its sample, this clone was seen a few times. This chain links TRBV9 with TRBJ1-2, with D possibly matching TRBD1 (5 bases). This CDR3 contains 15 residues. Trimming cost V 1 base and J 2 bases, with 12 bases left between them. In germline, CDR1 is SGDLS, CDR2 YYNGEE. The CDR3 sequence is CASSVSGDANYGYTF. In nucleotides, the CDR3 is TGTGCCAGCAGCGTATCCGGGGACGCCAACTATGGCTACACCTTC.

The chain joins TRBV30 to TRBJ1-4; 9 bases fit TRBD1. J gave up 4 bases and V 2 bases, and 5 bases lay outside the gene matches. The CDR3 has 15 residues. Germline V gene sequence: CDR1 GTSNPN, CDR2 SVGIG (reference sequence). The CDR3 protein is CAWSRGTGHNEKLFF. The CDR3, as DNA: TGTGCCTGGAGTAGGGGGACAGGGCATAATGAAAAACTGTTTTTT.

This clone has only a few counts. The same CDR3 can be traced to other DNA sequences in this sample. The J gene is TRBJ1-1, the V gene TRBV14, with 8 positions matching TRBD1. Germline assignment: CDR1 SGHDN and CDR2 FVKESK. V lost 4 bases to trimming and J lost 4 bases; unmatched junction nucleotides: 2. The CDR3 spans 13 residues. For the CDR3, the DNA is TGTGCCAGCAGCCTTACAGGGGGCACTGAAGCTTTCTTT. This encodes CASSLTGGTEAFF. Based on the CDR3 plus reference TRBV14 and TRBJ1-1, the full variable domain is EAGVTQFPSHSVIEKGQTVTLRCDPISGHDNLYWYRRVMGKEIKFLLHFVKESKQDESGMPNNRFLAERTGGTYSTLKVQPAELEDSGVYFCASSLTGGTEAFFGQGTRLTVV.

V usage is TRBV30 and J usage is TRBJ2-5; 8 nucleotides agree with TRBD1. The CDR3 is 13 residues long. Trimming at V came to 1 base and at J to 7 bases, leaving 5 bases not matched to a gene. Germline lookup yields CDR1 GTSNPN and CDR2 SVGIG (reference sequence). The CDR3: CAWSGTGLGTQYF. CDR3 coding DNA: TGTGCCTGGAGTGGGACAGGGCTCGGGACCCAGTACTTC.

In its sample, this clone was seen a few times. The V call is TRBV30, the J call TRBJ1-1, with D unresolved. CDR3 size: 14 residues. The V gene's germline CDR1 is GTSNPN and CDR2 SVGIG (reference sequence). Trimming stripped 1 base from V and 0 bases from J, with 9 bases between. CDR3 in amino acids: CAWSGAAMNTEAFF. CDR3 in DNA: TGTGCCTGGAGTGGGGCAGCAATGAACACTGAAGCTTTCTTT.

In its sample, this clone was seen a few times. The chain joins TRBV27 to TRBJ1-1; maybe TRBD1 (5 bases). CDR3 length: 14 amino acids. Germline loops: CDR1 MNHEY, CDR2 SMNVEV (reference sequence). Trimming removed 2 bases from V and 3 bases from J, with 10 bases in between. CDR3 sequence reads: CASSLGGVDTEAFF. For the CDR3, the DNA is TGTGCCAGCAGTTTAGGAGGGGTCGACACTGAAGCTTTCTTT.

The CDR3 region is CASREIYGYTF. CDR3 nucleotides: TGTGCCAGCAGGGAGATCTATGGCTACACCTTC. The chain combines TRBV6-1 with TRBJ1-2; D remains unclear. V was trimmed by 6 bases and J by 4 bases, leaving 6 bases between them. The CDR3 runs 11 residues. Germline lookup yields CDR1 MNHNS and CDR2 SASEGT.

The chain joins TRBV4-2 to TRBJ1-5, with D tentatively TRBD1 (5 bases). V lost 0 bases, J lost 8 bases, and 11 bases lay in between. Germline assignment: CDR1 LGHNA and CDR2 YNFKEQ. The CDR3 is 14 amino acids. CDR3 amino acids: CASSQDRAAEPQHF. In DNA form, the CDR3 reads TGTGCCAGCAGCCAAGACAGGGCCGCGGAGCCCCAGCATTTT.

The rearrangement uses TRBV15 and TRBJ2-7; the D gene could be TRBD1 or TRBD2 (5 bases each). Per germline, CDR1 LNHNV and CDR2 YYDKDF (reference sequence). The V and J ends lost 7 bases and 1 base respectively, with 14 bases between them. The CDR3 consists of 14 residues. CDR3 DNA: TGTGCCACCACCCGGGACCGTGCGTCCTACGAGCAGTACTTC. Translating gives CATTRDRASYEQYF.

This chain joins TRBV30 and TRBJ2-5; no definite D call. Trimming took off 4 bases at V and 0 bases at J, with 15 bases between the two ends. There are 15 residues in the CDR3. Germline CDR1 GTSNPN, CDR2 SVGIG (reference sequence). In DNA form, the CDR3 reads TGTGCCTGGAATAGATACAGCTCCTACCAAGAGACCCAGTACTTC. This gives the protein CAWNRYSSYQETQYF. Together with reference TRBV30 and TRBJ2-5, the CDR3 gives the full variable domain: SQTIHQWPATLVQPVGSPLSLECTVEGTSNPNLYWYRQAAGRGLQLLFYSVGIGQISSEVPQNLSASRPQDRQFILSSKKLLLSDSGFYLCAWNRYSSYQETQYFGPGTRLLVL.

CDR3 residues: CASSLGAAGGYYNEQFF. The CDR3 nucleotides are TGTGCCAGCAGCTTAGGGGCCGCAGGGGGATACTACAATGAGCAGTTCTTC. The chain is built from TRBV11-2 and TRBJ2-1; 7 bases are shared with TRBD1. Germline loops: CDR1 SGHAT, CDR2 FQNNGV. J gave up 3 bases and V 1 base, and 9 bases lay outside the gene matches. The CDR3 loop spans 17 amino acids.

This clone has just a few counts. V is TRBV28 and J is TRBJ1-2, with D maybe TRBD1 (6 bases). Trimming removed 5 bases at V and 4 bases at J, with 14 bases between. Germline CDR1 and CDR2: MDHEN and SYDVKM. This CDR3 is 14 amino acids long. CDR3 in amino acids: CASSLRQASYGYTF. The CDR3 nucleotides read TGTGCCAGCAGTCTGAGACAGGCCAGCTATGGCTACACCTTC.

Worth noting for this clone: The identical CDR3 is also encoded by other nucleotide sequences in the sample. This chain connects TRBV5-1 to TRBJ1-1; D might be TRBD1 (5 bases). Germline values: CDR1 SGHRS, CDR2 YFSETQ. The CDR3 consists of 14 residues. Between the trimmed V and J ends, which lost 3 bases and 2 bases, there was a span of 11 bases. For the CDR3, the DNA is TGCGCCAGCAGCTCAGGGCCATCCAACACTGAAGCTTTCTTT. Its translation: CASSSGPSNTEAFF.

This clone was seen only a few times. The V call is TRBV19, the J call TRBJ2-7; the D is unclear. The CDR3 loop spans 13 amino acids. Trimming removed 2 bases from V and 6 bases from J, with 11 bases in between. Per germline, CDR1 LNHDA and CDR2 SQIVND (reference sequence). The CDR3 DNA follows: TGTGCCAGTAGTATAATCCCTACACGCGAGCAGTACTTC. This codes for CASSIIPTREQYF.